The following is a TCR beta chain sequence with its context. The data originate from a study of OX40 agonist ivuxolimab in advanced cancers. Repertoires were generated with immunoSEQ multiplex PCR, while TCRdb's copy carries only in-frame clones and drops some. The data hold over 45,000 clones, with 70% to 85% observed a single time. With 2 bases removed from V and 7 bases from J, the gap between germline ends came to 14 bases. Germline V gene lookup returns CDR1 SGHDN and CDR2 FVKESK. This CDR3 spans 14 amino acids. The sequencing here drew on CD4+ or CD8+ T cells sorted from blood, taken in a trial of the OX40 agonist ivuxolimab. The rearrangement links TRBV14 to TRBJ2-5, with D tentatively TRBD2 (5 bases). This TCR derives from an adult with an advanced solid tumor such as melanoma, head and neck, liver or kidney cancer. CDR3 DNA: TGTGCCAGCAGCCAAAGTCGGAACCGGGGGACCCAGTACTTC. Translated, it gives CASSQSRNRGTQYF.